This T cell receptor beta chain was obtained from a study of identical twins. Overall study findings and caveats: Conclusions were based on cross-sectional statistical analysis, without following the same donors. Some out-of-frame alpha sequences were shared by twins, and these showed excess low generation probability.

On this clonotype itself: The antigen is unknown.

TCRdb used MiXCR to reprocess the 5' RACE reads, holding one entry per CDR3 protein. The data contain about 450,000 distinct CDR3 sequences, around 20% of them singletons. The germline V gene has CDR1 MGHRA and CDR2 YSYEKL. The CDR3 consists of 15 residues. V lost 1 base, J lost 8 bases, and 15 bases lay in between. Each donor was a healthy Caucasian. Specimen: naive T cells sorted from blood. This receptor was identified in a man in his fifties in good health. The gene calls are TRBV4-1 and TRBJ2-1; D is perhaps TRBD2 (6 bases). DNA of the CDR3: TGCGCCAGCAGCCAAGTCGGACTACCGAGGGATGAGCAGTTCTTC. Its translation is CASSQVGLPRDEQFF.